This record covers a single TCR beta chain. Its matching antigen is unknown. These data are taken from a study of cytomegalovirus exposure and HLA in healthy donors. Study at large: Within the Caucasian-associated ancestry cluster were around four fifths of the approximately 370 genotyped donors. General study results and limits: It was shown in a later analysis that HLA-associated TCR beta chains were more clonally expanded than other, equally common chains. Later analysis associated a missense DCLRE1C variant with TCR beta V- and J-gene trimming.

Trimming took 3 bases from V and 0 from J, leaving 9 bases between them. This CDR3 has 15 amino acids. The germline gives CDR1 MDHEN, CDR2 SYDVKM. 13 Jbeta primers and 60 Vbeta primers were used for the PCR. Sequencing was performed with immunoSEQ multiplex PCR; in TCRdb, only in-frame clones are kept and a portion is missing. Here the sample spans roughly 150,000 clones, nearly 85% being singletons. The rearrangement links TRBV28 to TRBJ1-3; unclear D gene. This clonotype originated in a male donor in good health and CMV-seronegative. The specimen sequenced was PBMCs. The CDR3 loop is CASSFPPSSGNTIYF. Written as DNA, the CDR3 is TGTGCCAGCAGTTTTCCGCCCAGCTCTGGAAACACCATATATTTT.